These T cell receptor beta chains were read from a single sample in a study of blood T cell repertoires in COVID-19. Clones were sequenced by immunoSEQ multiplex PCR, and TCRdb holds only the in-frame ones, with some missing. The sample consists of 50,000 to 55,000 clones, about 82% of them appearing once. The material sequenced was peripheral blood. These receptors all come from a woman of 80 years or more with acute or convalescent COVID-19. CDR3s include the opening cysteine and the closing phenylalanine or tryptophan. D genes are given only for firm matches. Where a row states a size, it is once, few, many or the class of an expanded clone; other rows omit it.

J	D	V	length	size	DNA	CDR3
TRBJ1-3	TRBD1	TRBV5-1	16	.	TGCGCCAGCAGCCTGAATGCCGGGACAGCTGGAAACACCATATATTTT	CASSLNAGTAGNTIYF
TRBJ2-7	TRBD1	TRBV27	15	.	TGTGCCAGCTCCAGAAAGGGGCAGGGGGCCTACGAGCAGTACTTC	CASSRKGQGAYEQYF
TRBJ2-1	TRBD1	TRBV7-6	16	.	TGTGCCAGCAGCGGAGTACAGGGGGCTAAAGAGAATGAGCAGTTCTTC	CASSGVQGAKENEQFF
TRBJ1-5	.	TRBV5-1	13	.	TGCGCCAGCAGCTTGGCCCAGAATCAGCCCCAGCATTTT	CASSLAQNQPQHF
TRBJ2-1	TRBD2	TRBV12-5	14	.	TGTGCTAGTGCCATAGCGGGACGTAACAATGAGCAGTTCTTC	CASAIAGRNNEQFF
TRBJ2-2	TRBD1	TRBV5-6	16	.	TGTGCCAGCAGCCGTTGGACAGGGCAGTTTACCGGGGAGCTGTTTTTT	CASSRWTGQFTGELFF
TRBJ1-4	.	TRBV3-1/TRBV3-2	14	.	TGTGCCAGCAGCCTCCGACAGGATCGGGAAAAACTGTTTTTT	CASSLRQDREKLFF
TRBJ2-2	.	TRBV5-1	15	.	TGCGCCAGCAGCTTACAGACGACGAACACCGGGGAGCTGTTTTTT	CASSLQTTNTGELFF
TRBJ1-4	TRBD1	TRBV6-5	15	.	TGTGCCAGCAGACTTGACAGGGGGACTAATGAAAAACTGTTTTTT	CASRLDRGTNEKLFF
TRBJ2-5	.	TRBV5-4	15	.	TGTGCCAGCGGGGCTCAGCTTGGGGGGTCAGAGACCCAGTACTTC	CASGAQLGGSETQYF
TRBJ2-1	.	TRBV20-1	16	.	TGCAGTGCTAGTTCACCCACACGAAGAGGTTACAATGAGCAGTTCTTC	CSASSPTRRGYNEQFF
TRBJ1-3	.	TRBV12-5	17	few	TGTGCTAGTGGTTTGCCCATTGGACAGCGAACTGGAAACACCATATATTTT	CASGLPIGQRTGNTIYF
TRBJ2-1	TRBD1	TRBV27	14	.	TGTGCCAGCAGCCCAAGAGCGACAGGGAATGAGCAGTTCTTC	CASSPRATGNEQFF
TRBJ2-3	.	TRBV12-1	20	.	TGTGCCAGCAGCTCGGGGACTAGCGGGAAGTTCACGGAGGATTCAGATACGCAGTATTTT	CASSSGTSGKFTEDSDTQYF
TRBJ2-3	TRBD2	TRBV11-3	16	.	TGTGCCAGCAGCTATTCGGGGGGAGTGGGAACAGATACGCAGTATTTT	CASSYSGGVGTDTQYF
TRBJ2-5	TRBD1	TRBV29-1	15	.	TGCAGCGTTGGGAAGGGGACAGGGCCCCAAGAGACCCAGTACTTC	CSVGKGTGPQETQYF
TRBJ1-3	TRBD1	TRBV3-1/TRBV3-2	18	.	TGTGCCAGCAGCCAAGATTGGACAGGGGAAAGCTCTGGAAACACCATATATTTT	CASSQDWTGESSGNTIYF
TRBJ2-1	TRBD2	TRBV25-1	16	once	TGTGCCAGCATCAATAGCGGGACGGACTCCTACAATGAGCAGTTCTTC	CASINSGTDSYNEQFF
TRBJ2-5	TRBD2	TRBV5-4	11	.	TGTGCCACCGGGGGGCAAGAGACCCAGTACTTC	CATGGQETQYF